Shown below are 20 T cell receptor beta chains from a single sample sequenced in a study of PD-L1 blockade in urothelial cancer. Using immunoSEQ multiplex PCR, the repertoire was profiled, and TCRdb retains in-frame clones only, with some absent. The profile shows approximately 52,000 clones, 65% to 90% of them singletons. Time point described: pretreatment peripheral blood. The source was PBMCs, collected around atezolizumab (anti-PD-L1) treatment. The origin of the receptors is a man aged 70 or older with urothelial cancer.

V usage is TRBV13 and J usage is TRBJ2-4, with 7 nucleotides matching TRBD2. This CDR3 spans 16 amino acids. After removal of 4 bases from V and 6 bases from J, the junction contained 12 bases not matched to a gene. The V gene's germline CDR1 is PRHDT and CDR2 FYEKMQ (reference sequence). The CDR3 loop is CASSSPREWEGNIQYF. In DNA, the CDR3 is TGTGCCAGCAGCTCCCCCCGGGAGTGGGAGGGAAACATTCAGTACTTC.

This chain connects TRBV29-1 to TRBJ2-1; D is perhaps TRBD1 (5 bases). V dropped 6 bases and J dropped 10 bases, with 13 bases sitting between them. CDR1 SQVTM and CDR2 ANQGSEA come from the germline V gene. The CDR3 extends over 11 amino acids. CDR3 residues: CSVLDILEQFF. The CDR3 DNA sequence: TGCAGCGTCTTGGACATTCTCGAGCAGTTCTTC.

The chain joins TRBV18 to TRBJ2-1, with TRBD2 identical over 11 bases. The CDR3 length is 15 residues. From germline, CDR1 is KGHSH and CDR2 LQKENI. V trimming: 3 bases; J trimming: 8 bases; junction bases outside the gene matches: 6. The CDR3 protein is CASSPSSGRLDEQFF. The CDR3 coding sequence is TGTGCCAGCTCACCTTCTAGCGGGAGGCTAGATGAGCAGTTCTTC. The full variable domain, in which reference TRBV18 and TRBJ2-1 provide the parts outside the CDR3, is NAGVMQNPRHLVRRRGQEARLRCSPMKGHSHVYWYRQLPEEGLKFMVYLQKENIIDESGMPKERFSAEFPKEGPSILRIQQVVRGDSAAYFCASSPSSGRLDEQFFGPGTRLTVL.

CDR3 nucleotide sequence: TGTGCCAGCAGGCAGGGTAATAACATTCAGTACTTC. It yields the protein CASRQGNNIQYF. V gene TRBV2 combines with J gene TRBJ2-4, with a weak D call TRBD1 (5 bases). Trimming cost V 6 bases and J 7 bases, with 10 bases left between them. This CDR3 is 12 amino acids long. Per germline, CDR1 SNHLY and CDR2 FYNNEI.

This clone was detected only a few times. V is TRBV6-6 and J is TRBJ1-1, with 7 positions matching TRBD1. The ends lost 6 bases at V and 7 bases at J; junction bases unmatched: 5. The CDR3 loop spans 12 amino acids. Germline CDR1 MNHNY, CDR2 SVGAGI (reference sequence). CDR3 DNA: TGTGCCAGCAGCATAGGGACAGTTGAAGCTTTCTTT. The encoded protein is CASSIGTVEAFF.

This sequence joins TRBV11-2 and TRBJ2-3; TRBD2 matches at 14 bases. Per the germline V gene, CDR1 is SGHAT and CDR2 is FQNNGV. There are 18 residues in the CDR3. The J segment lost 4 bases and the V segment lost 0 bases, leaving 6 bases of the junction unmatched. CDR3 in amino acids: CASSLESGTSGSADTQYF. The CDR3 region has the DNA TGTGCCAGCAGCTTAGAAAGCGGGACTAGCGGGAGCGCAGATACGCAGTATTTT.

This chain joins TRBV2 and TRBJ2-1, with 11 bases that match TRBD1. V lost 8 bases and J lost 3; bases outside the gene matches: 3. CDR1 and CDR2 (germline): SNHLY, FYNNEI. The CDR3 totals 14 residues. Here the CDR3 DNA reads TGTGCCAGCGGGGGACAGGGGGGCTACAATGAGCAGTTCTTC. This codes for CASGGQGGYNEQFF.

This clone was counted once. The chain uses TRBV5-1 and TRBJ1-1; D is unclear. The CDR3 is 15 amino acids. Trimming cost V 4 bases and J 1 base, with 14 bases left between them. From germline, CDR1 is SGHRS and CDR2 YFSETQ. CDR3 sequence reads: CASSLLGGPNTEAFF. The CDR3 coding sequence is TGCGCCAGCAGCCTACTGGGAGGGCCGAACACTGAAGCTTTCTTT.

This CDR3 is CASSPRAGGSTGELFF. In DNA form, the CDR3 reads TGTGCCAGCTCACCAAGAGCGGGAGGGAGCACCGGGGAGCTGTTTTTT. This chain connects TRBV18 to TRBJ2-2; 10 bases are shared with TRBD2. The germline gives CDR1 KGHSH, CDR2 LQKENI. There are 16 residues in the CDR3. V was clipped by 2 bases and J by 4 bases; unmatched bases: 4.

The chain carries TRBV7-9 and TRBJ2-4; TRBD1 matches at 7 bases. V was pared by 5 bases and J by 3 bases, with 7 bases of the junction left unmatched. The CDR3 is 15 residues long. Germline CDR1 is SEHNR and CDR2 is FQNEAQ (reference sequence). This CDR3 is CASSQTDRVKNIQYF. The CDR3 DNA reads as TGTGCCAGCAGCCAGACAGACAGGGTCAAAAACATTCAGTACTTC.

CDR3 in DNA: TGTGCCAGCAGCTTAGATCACAGATACGCGTATTTT. This codes for CASSLDHRYAYF. V gene TRBV11-2 combines with J gene TRBJ2-3; the D is unclear. This CDR3 has 12 residues. V was clipped by 0 bases and J by 14 bases, with 12 bases between them. Germline assignment: CDR1 SGHAT and CDR2 FQNNGV.

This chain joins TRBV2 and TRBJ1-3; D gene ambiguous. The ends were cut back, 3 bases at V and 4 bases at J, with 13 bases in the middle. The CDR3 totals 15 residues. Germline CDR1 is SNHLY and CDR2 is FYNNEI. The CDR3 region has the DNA TGTGCCAGCAGTGATGGGTGGAGGACCGGAAACACCATATATTTT. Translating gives CASSDGWRTGNTIYF.

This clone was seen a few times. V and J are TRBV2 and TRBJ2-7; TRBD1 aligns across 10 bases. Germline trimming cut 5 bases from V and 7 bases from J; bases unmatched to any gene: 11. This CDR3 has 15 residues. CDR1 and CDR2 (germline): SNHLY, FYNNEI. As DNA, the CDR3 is TGTGCCAGCAGTACTCGACAGGGGGCCCGGCGGGAGCAGTACTTC. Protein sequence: CASSTRQGARREQYF.

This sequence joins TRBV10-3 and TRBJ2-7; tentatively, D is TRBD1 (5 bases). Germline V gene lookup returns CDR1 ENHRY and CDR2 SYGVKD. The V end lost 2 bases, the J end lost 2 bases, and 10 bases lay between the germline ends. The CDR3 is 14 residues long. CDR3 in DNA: TGTGCCATCAGTGAGGATGGGGCAGCCTACGAGCAGTACTTC. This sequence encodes CAISEDGAAYEQYF.

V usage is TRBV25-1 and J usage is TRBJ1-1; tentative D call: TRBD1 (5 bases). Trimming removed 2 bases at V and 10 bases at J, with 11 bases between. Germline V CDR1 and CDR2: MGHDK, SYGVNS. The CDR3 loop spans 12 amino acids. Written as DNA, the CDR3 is TGTGCCAGCAGTGAAGGACCCGGGGGAGCTTTCTTT. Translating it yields CASSEGPGGAFF.

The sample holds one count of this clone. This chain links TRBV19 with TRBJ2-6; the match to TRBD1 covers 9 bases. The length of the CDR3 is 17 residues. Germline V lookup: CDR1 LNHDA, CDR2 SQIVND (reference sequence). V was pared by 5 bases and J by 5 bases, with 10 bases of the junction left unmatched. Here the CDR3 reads CASSEDRGESWANVLTF. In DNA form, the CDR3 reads TGTGCCAGTAGTGAGGACAGGGGCGAGTCCTGGGCCAACGTCCTGACTTTC.

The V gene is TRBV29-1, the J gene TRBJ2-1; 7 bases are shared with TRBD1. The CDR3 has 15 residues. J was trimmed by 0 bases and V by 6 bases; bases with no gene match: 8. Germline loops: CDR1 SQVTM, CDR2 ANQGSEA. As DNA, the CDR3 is TGCAGCGTAGCCAAGGGACAGAGCTCCTACAATGAGCAGTTCTTC. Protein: CSVAKGQSSYNEQFF.

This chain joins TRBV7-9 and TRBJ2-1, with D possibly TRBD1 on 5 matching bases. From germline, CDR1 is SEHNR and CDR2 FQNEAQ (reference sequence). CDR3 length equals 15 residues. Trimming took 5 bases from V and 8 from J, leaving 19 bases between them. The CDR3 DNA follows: TGTGCCAGCAGCCCCAGGGCCTTTCAGAGCGATGAGCAGTTCTTC. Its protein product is CASSPRAFQSDEQFF.

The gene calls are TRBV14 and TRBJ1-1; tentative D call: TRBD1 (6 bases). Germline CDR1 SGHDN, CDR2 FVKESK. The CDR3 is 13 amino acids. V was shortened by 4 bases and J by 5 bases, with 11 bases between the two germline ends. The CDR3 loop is CASSPQGWTEAFF. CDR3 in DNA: TGTGCCAGCAGCCCCCAGGGGTGGACTGAAGCTTTCTTT.

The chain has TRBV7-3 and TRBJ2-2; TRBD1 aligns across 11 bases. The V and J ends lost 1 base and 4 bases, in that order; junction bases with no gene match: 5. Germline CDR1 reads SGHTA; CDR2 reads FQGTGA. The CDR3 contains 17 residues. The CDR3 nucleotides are TGTGCCAGCAGCTTAAGGGGGACAGGGGGGACCACCGGGGAGCTGTTTTTT. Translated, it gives CASSLRGTGGTTGELFF.